This T cell receptor (beta chain) stems from a study of T cells in Graves' hyperthyroidism and ophthalmopathy. The V gene's germline CDR1 is WSHSY and CDR2 SAAADI. The ends lost 3 bases at V and 3 bases at J; junction bases unmatched: 13. The CDR3 contains 17 residues. There were TCR beta CDR3 regions amplified from RNA transcripts. A first-round RT-PCR of the TCR CDR3 used the HTBI primer set. TCRdb called the multiplex PCR reads again in MiXCR, with one record for every CDR3 protein. The table has a few hundred thousand distinct CDR3 sequences, approximately 15% seen once. Sequenced: blood. This sequence originates from a middle-aged woman with Graves' ophthalmopathy. The chain combines TRBV10-2 with TRBJ2-5, with 7 positions matching TRBD2. In nucleotides, the CDR3 is TGCGCCAGCAGTGACCCCCTCCGGACTAGTTTCAAAGAGACCCAGTACTTC. Protein product: CASSDPLRTSFKETQYF.